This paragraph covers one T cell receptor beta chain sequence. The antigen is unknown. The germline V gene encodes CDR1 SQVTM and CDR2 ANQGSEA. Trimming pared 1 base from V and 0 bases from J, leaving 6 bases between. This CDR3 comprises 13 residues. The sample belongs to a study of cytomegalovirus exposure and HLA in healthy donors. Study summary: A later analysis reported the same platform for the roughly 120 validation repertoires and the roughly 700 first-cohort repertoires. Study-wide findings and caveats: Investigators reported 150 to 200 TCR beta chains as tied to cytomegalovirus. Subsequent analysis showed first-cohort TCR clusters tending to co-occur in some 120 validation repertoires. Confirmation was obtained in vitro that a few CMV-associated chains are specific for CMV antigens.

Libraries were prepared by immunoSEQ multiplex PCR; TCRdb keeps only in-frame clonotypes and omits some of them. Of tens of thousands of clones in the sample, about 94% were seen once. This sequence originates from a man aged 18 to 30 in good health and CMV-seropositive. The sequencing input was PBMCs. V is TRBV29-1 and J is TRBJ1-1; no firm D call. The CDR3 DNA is TGCAGCGTTGAAGGCAGAATGAACACTGAAGCTTTCTTT. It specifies CSVEGRMNTEAFF.